The clone carrying this TCR beta chain turned up a few times. Its antigen remains unidentified. The length of the CDR3 is 14 residues. CDR1 is SGHTA and CDR2 is FQGNSA in the germline V gene. J gave up 5 bases and V 5 bases, and 8 bases lay outside the gene matches. The data were obtained in a study of blood T cells in healthy people across ages. About the research overall: T cells yielded about one barcoded beta molecule per two cells through template switching. General study points: In long-lived donors, naive CD4+ cell counts and diversity exceeded those of aged donors. Donor CMV status was unknown, possibly confounding expanded clonotype changes.

Combining a sample-barcoded 5' primer with a J-beta primer mix, a second PCR ran for 7 to 11 cycles. Unique molecular identifiers of 12 random nucleotides labeled each cDNA. MiXCR, run by TCRdb on the 5' RACE reads, gives a single entry per CDR3 protein. The data contain hundreds of thousands of distinct CDR3 sequences, 45% to 50% of them seen just once; the ten biggest clones take up about 32%. Specimen: blood. This rearrangement joins TRBV7-2 to TRBJ1-1, with 7 bases aligning to TRBD1. The sequence was collected from a woman aged 60 to 75 in good health. CDR3 coding DNA: TGTGCCAGCAGCCCACAGGGGTATGGGACTGAAGCTTTCTTT. It is translated as CASSPQGYGTEAFF. Full variable domain (remainder filled in from reference TRBV7-2 and TRBJ1-1): GAGVSQSPSNKVTEKGKDVELRCDPISGHTALYWYRQSLGQGLEFLIYFQGNSAPDKSGLPSDRFSAERTGGSVSTLTIQRTQQEDSAVYLCASSPQGYGTEAFFGQGTRLTVV.